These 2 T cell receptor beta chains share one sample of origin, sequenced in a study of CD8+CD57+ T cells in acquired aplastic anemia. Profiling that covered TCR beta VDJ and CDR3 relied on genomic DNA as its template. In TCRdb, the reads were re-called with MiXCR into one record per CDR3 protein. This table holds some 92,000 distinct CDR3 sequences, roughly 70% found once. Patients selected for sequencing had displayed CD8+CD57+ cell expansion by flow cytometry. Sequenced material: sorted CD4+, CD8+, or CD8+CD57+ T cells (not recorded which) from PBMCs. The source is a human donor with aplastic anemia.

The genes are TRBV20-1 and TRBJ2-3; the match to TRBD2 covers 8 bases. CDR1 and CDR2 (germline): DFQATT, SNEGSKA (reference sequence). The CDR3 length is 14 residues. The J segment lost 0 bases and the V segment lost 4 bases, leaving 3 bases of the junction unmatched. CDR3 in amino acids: CSATGLASTDTQYF. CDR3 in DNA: TGCAGTGCTACTGGACTAGCTAGCACAGATACGCAGTATTTT.

Written as DNA, the CDR3 is TGCAGTGCTAGGTCTCCTCTAGCAGCGGGGTCCTACAATGAGCAGTTCTTC. Amino acids: CSARSPLAAGSYNEQFF. The chain has TRBV20-1 and TRBJ2-1; 7 bases are a match to TRBD2. Germline V gives CDR1 DFQATT, CDR2 SNEGSKA (reference sequence). The CDR3 is 17 amino acids. V shed 3 bases, J shed 1 base, and the junction held 12 bases outside the gene matches.